This TCR beta chain stems from a study of blood T cells in healthy people across ages. Study background: With template switching, about one barcoded beta molecule was captured per two T cells.

Sample-barcoded 5' priming and a J-beta primer mix drove a second PCR of about 6 to 12 cycles. Every cDNA molecule carried a tag from a template-switch adaptor bearing 12 random nucleotides. Via MiXCR, TCRdb re-called the 5' RACE reads, giving one row per CDR3 protein. The repertoire holds roughly 1.5 million distinct CDR3 sequences, with 40% to 45% as singletons. The receptor was isolated from a woman under 30 in good health. Sequencing was done on a sample of blood.

The CDR3 DNA is TGTGCCAGCAGGAAGGGGCTGGATGAAAAACTGTTTTTT. Its translation is CASRKGLDEKLFF. The V gene is TRBV27, the J gene TRBJ1-4; a possible D gene is TRBD1 (5 bases). The CDR3 sequence is 13 residues long. Looked up from germline, CDR1 is MNHEY and CDR2 is SMNVEV (reference sequence). The V end was cut by 6 bases, the J end by 6 bases, with 11 bases between.